This passage covers 9 T cell receptor beta chains from one sample sequenced in a study of T cell responses to AZD1222 COVID-19 vaccine. Assay: immunoSEQ multiplex PCR; the TCRdb copy retains only in-frame clones and omits some. Among more than 150,000 clones listed, about 92% were seen once. The specimen was peripheral blood, collected 28 days after the second AZD1222 dose. These receptors all come from an adult who received the AZD1222 COVID-19 vaccine.

The gene calls are TRBV14 and TRBJ1-4; D perhaps matches TRBD1 (5 bases). CDR1 and CDR2 (germline): SGHDN, FVKESK. With 5 bases removed from V and 0 bases from J, the gap between germline ends came to 7 bases. CDR3 length equals 14 residues. The CDR3: CASSFRATNEKLFF. The CDR3 DNA follows: TGTGCCAGCAGCTTCAGGGCAACTAATGAAAAACTGTTTTTT.

The rearrangement links TRBV7-8 to TRBJ1-1; D is possibly TRBD1 (5 bases). CDR1 and CDR2 from the germline V gene are SGHVS and FQNEAQ. The V and J ends lost 2 bases and 0 bases respectively, with 13 bases between them. The CDR3 spans 16 residues. CDR3 residues: CASSLHAGTVNTEAFF. Here the CDR3 DNA reads TGTGCCAGCAGCTTACATGCCGGGACGGTGAACACTGAAGCTTTCTTT.

V is TRBV6-2 or TRBV6-3 and J is TRBJ1-1; the D is unclear. Germline V gene data show CDR1 as MNHEY and CDR2 as SVGEGT. CDR3 length equals 15 residues. Trimming took 2 bases from V and 3 from J, leaving 13 bases between them. The CDR3 sequence: CASSYRWAAHTEAFF. The DNA of the CDR3 is TGTGCCAGCAGTTACCGGTGGGCCGCTCACACTGAAGCTTTCTTT.

V usage is TRBV28 and J usage is TRBJ1-1; weak D call: TRBD1 (6 bases). Between the trimmed V and J ends, which lost 6 bases and 1 base, there was a span of 12 bases. This CDR3 is built from 14 residues. Germline CDR1 is MDHEN and CDR2 is SYDVKM. CDR3 DNA sequence: TGTGCCAGCAGCACGGACAGCCAGAACACTGAAGCTTTCTTT. Amino acid sequence: CASSTDSQNTEAFF.

This clone was observed once. The chain is built from TRBV30 and TRBJ2-7; possibly TRBD1 or TRBD2 for D (6 bases each). V gave up 0 bases and J gave up 6 bases, with 12 bases separating them. Germline CDR1 reads GTSNPN; CDR2 reads SVGIG (reference sequence). The CDR3 is 13 residues long. The CDR3 DNA reads as TGTGCCTGGAGTGTAGCCGGGGGCGGCGAGCAGTACTTC. It translates to CAWSVAGGGEQYF.

The chain joins TRBV5-4 to TRBJ2-2; D is unresolved. Trimming took 0 bases from V and 5 from J, leaving 14 bases between them. The CDR3 contains 16 residues. Germline assignment: CDR1 SGHNT and CDR2 YYREEE (reference sequence). The CDR3 protein is CASSLAKTAATGELFF. The CDR3 nucleotides read TGTGCCAGCAGCTTGGCGAAGACGGCGGCGACCGGGGAGCTGTTTTTT.

The DNA for the CDR3 is TGTGCCAGCAGTGAGGCGGGGGCGAATCAGCCCCAGCATTTT. Amino acid sequence: CASSEAGANQPQHF. The rearrangement uses TRBV2 and TRBJ1-5; TRBD1 is a possible D gene (6 bases). Germline CDR1 reads SNHLY; CDR2 reads FYNNEI. The CDR3 length is 14 residues. V lost 3 bases, J lost 4 bases, and 10 bases lay in between.

DNA for the CDR3: TGTGCCAGCAGCTTAACCGGGGTTGGCACTGAAGCTTTCTTT. Protein sequence: CASSLTGVGTEAFF. The chain is built from TRBV7-8 and TRBJ1-1; no clear D. This CDR3 spans 14 amino acids. Germline V lookup: CDR1 SGHVS, CDR2 FQNEAQ. V dropped 2 bases and J dropped 4 bases, with 11 bases sitting between them.

The V call is TRBV6-5, the J call TRBJ2-3; D is unclear. CDR3 size: 14 residues. The germline V gene encodes CDR1 MNHEY and CDR2 SVGAGI. V shed 2 bases and J shed 2 bases, with 8 bases lying between them. The CDR3 coding sequence is TGTGCCAGCAGTTACGGGCTACCCACAGATACGCAGTATTTT. Translating gives CASSYGLPTDTQYF.